Each of the 22 T cell receptor beta chains below was sequenced from the same sample in a study of T cell changes during pregnancy in multiple sclerosis. The assay was immunoSEQ multiplex PCR, and TCRdb's table has in-frame clones only and misses some. The table includes tens of thousands of clones, 75% to 95% detected once. Here the sequenced sample was CD4+ T cells from peripheral blood mononuclear cells, taken before pregnancy. These receptors all stem from a female donor with multiple sclerosis, enrolled in a pregnancy study.

The chain links TRBV5-1 to TRBJ1-4, with 8 bases aligning to TRBD1. The V segment lost 2 bases and the J segment 7 bases; nucleotides outside the gene matches: 4. This CDR3 spans 14 amino acids. The V gene's germline CDR1 is SGHRS and CDR2 YFSETQ. CDR3 loop: CASSFGQGGEKLFF. The CDR3 DNA follows: TGCGCCAGCAGCTTTGGACAGGGAGGTGAAAAACTGTTTTTT.

The chain is built from TRBV13 and TRBJ2-7; TRBD2 matches 11 bases. CDR1 and CDR2 from the germline V gene are PRHDT and FYEKMQ (reference sequence). CDR3 length equals 13 residues. The V segment lost 6 bases and the J segment 4 bases; nucleotides outside the gene matches: 2. CDR3 nucleotides: TGTGCCAGCAGGGTAGCGGGAGGGTACGAGCAGTACTTC. Residues: CASRVAGGYEQYF.

The V and J genes are TRBV6-5 and TRBJ1-1; possibly TRBD1 for D (5 bases). Germline CDR1 MNHEY, CDR2 SVGAGI. There are 15 residues in the CDR3. Trimming removed 2 bases from V and 4 bases from J, with 14 bases in between. The CDR3 sequence: CASSYLSGGRTEAFF. The DNA for the CDR3 is TGTGCCAGCAGTTACCTCTCGGGGGGTCGCACTGAAGCTTTCTTT.

The genes are TRBV19 and TRBJ1-2, with 7 positions matching TRBD1. This CDR3 has 16 amino acids. V gave up 4 bases and J gave up 1 base; unmatched junction bases: 9. Germline assignment: CDR1 LNHDA and CDR2 SQIVND (reference sequence). CDR3 bases: TGTGCCAGTAGTAGAAAACGGGACAGTTATAACTATGGCTACACCTTC. Its protein is CASSRKRDSYNYGYTF.

The V gene is TRBV13, the J gene TRBJ2-7; 12 nucleotides agree with TRBD2. CDR1 is PRHDT and CDR2 is FYEKMQ in the germline V gene (reference sequence). After removal of 5 bases from V and 4 bases from J, the junction contained 9 bases not matched to a gene. This CDR3 contains 16 residues. CDR3 sequence: CASSRTSGIGVYEQYF. DNA for the CDR3: TGTGCCAGCAGCCGGACTAGCGGGATCGGGGTGTACGAGCAGTACTTC.

The CDR3 loop reads CASSSPARLAGGPDEQFF. In DNA, the CDR3 is TGTGCCAGCAGCTCACCCGCCCGACTAGCGGGAGGGCCAGATGAGCAGTTCTTC. V is TRBV11-3 and J is TRBJ2-1, with 14 bases aligning to TRBD2. The germline V gene has CDR1 SGHNT and CDR2 YENEEA. V was pared by 4 bases and J by 8 bases, with 13 bases of the junction left unmatched. CDR3 length: 18 residues.

This sequence joins TRBV6-1 and TRBJ2-1; TRBD2 might be the D (5 bases). This CDR3 spans 14 amino acids. V was cut by 4 bases and J by 2 bases, with 9 bases left in between. CDR1 is MNHNS, CDR2 SASEGT, per germline. Written as DNA, the CDR3 is TGTGCCAGCAGTGTAGACGGGGCCTACAATGAGCAGTTCTTC. Its protein is CASSVDGAYNEQFF.

The CDR3 DNA follows: TGCAGCGTTGGATATATCGGGGGAGGCGGGGAGCTGTTTTTT. This gives the protein CSVGYIGGGGELFF. The chain combines TRBV29-1 with TRBJ2-2; TRBD2 is a possible D gene (6 bases). Trimming stripped 4 bases from V and 7 bases from J, with 16 bases between. CDR1 is SQVTM and CDR2 is ANQGSEA in the germline V gene. The CDR3 spans 14 residues.

The genes are TRBV6-5 and TRBJ1-2; 7 nucleotides agree with TRBD1. V trimming: 2 bases; J trimming: 4 bases; junction bases outside the gene matches: 4. The CDR3 contains 14 residues. Per the germline V gene, CDR1 is MNHEY and CDR2 is SVGAGI. The CDR3 coding sequence is TGTGCCAGCAGTTACCGTCAGGGGGGCTATGGCTACACCTTC. Protein: CASSYRQGGYGYTF.

The chain recombines TRBV4-1 with TRBJ1-5, with a tentative D call TRBD1 (5 bases). The CDR3 runs to 16 residues. The germline V gene has CDR1 MGHRA and CDR2 YSYEKL. Trimming left V 0 bases short and J 8 bases short, with 17 bases between. CDR3 amino acids: CASSQDYGATAKPQHF. CDR3 sequence (DNA): TGCGCCAGCAGCCAAGATTATGGGGCTACTGCTAAGCCCCAGCATTTT.

The rearrangement uses TRBV5-1 and TRBJ2-5; 7 nucleotides line up with TRBD2. V shed 4 bases, J shed 4 bases, and the junction held 7 bases outside the gene matches. The germline V gene has CDR1 SGHRS and CDR2 YFSETQ. This CDR3 has 14 residues. Written as DNA, the CDR3 is TGCGCCAGCAGCCTACCGGGAGGTCGAGAGACCCAGTACTTC. This sequence encodes CASSLPGGRETQYF.

This rearrangement joins TRBV10-3 to TRBJ2-3, with 8 positions matching TRBD2. This CDR3 region has 15 residues. V lost 7 bases to trimming and J lost 5 bases; unmatched junction nucleotides: 11. CDR1 and CDR2 (germline): ENHRY, SYGVKD. CDR3 residues: CAIKGTLGGGDTQYF. Written as DNA, the CDR3 is TGTGCCATCAAAGGGACACTCGGGGGGGGAGATACGCAGTATTTT.

V and J are TRBV5-6 and TRBJ2-6, with D tentatively TRBD1 (6 bases). The germline V and J ends were trimmed by 1 base and 0 bases, with 11 bases remaining between them. This CDR3 has 17 amino acids. The germline CDR1 and CDR2 sequences are SGHDT and YYEEEE. The CDR3 spells CASSLTGWDSGANVLTF. The DNA of the CDR3 is TGTGCCAGCAGCTTGACAGGGTGGGACTCTGGGGCCAACGTCCTGACTTTC.

The gene calls are TRBV9 and TRBJ2-2; tentative D call: TRBD2 (6 bases). Trimming stripped 4 bases from V and 5 bases from J, with 12 bases between. The CDR3 contains 14 residues. Germline loops: CDR1 SGDLS, CDR2 YYNGEE. The CDR3 nucleotides are TGTGCCAGCAGCAAGTGGCGGGATACCGGGGAGCTGTTTTTT. Protein product: CASSKWRDTGELFF.

CDR3 sequence reads: CASSFKGDGETQYF. CDR3 nucleotide sequence: TGTGCCAGCAGTTTTAAGGGGGACGGTGAGACCCAGTACTTC. The genes are TRBV27 and TRBJ2-5, with D perhaps matching TRBD1 (6 bases). Germline-derived CDR1 and CDR2 are MNHEY and SMNVEV (reference sequence). The V gene lost 3 bases and the J gene lost 5 bases, with 13 bases spanning the gap. This CDR3 has 14 residues.

This clone was seen a handful of times. The chain joins TRBV25-1 to TRBJ1-1; D perhaps matches TRBD1 (6 bases). Trimming shortened V by 6 bases and J by 4 bases, and 9 bases separated the two germline ends. The CDR3 runs 12 residues. Per germline, CDR1 MGHDK and CDR2 SYGVNS. The CDR3 loop reads CASRQGVTEAFF. CDR3 nucleotide sequence: TGTGCCAGCAGACAGGGAGTCACTGAAGCTTTCTTT.

The chain has TRBV5-1 and TRBJ1-5, with unresolved D. Deletions cut 0 bases from V and 5 bases from J, with 12 bases between. The CDR3 spans 15 residues. Germline CDR1 SGHRS, CDR2 YFSETQ. CDR3 bases: TGCGCCAGCAGCTTGGGAGGTCGCTGGGATCAGCCCCAGCATTTT. Residues: CASSLGGRWDQPQHF.

The chain recombines TRBV29-1 with TRBJ1-2, with 10 bases identical to TRBD1. Trimming took 5 bases from V and 0 from J; bases not matched to a gene: 9. Germline values: CDR1 SQVTM, CDR2 ANQGSEA. This CDR3 is 16 amino acids long. Here the CDR3 reads CSVSGGQGDSNYGYTF. CDR3 DNA: TGCAGCGTTTCAGGAGGACAGGGGGACTCTAACTATGGCTACACCTTC. Drawing the rest from reference TRBV29-1 and TRBJ1-2, the complete variable domain is SAVISQKPSRDICQRGTSLTIQCQVDSQVTMMFWYRQQPGQSLTLIATANQGSEATYESGFVIDKFPISRPNLTFSTLTVSNMSPEDSSIYLCSVSGGQGDSNYGYTFGSGTRLTVV.

V and J are TRBV5-1 and TRBJ2-3; 8 nucleotides agree with TRBD1. V was clipped by 3 bases and J by 4 bases; unmatched bases: 7. The CDR3 is 15 amino acids. Germline assignment: CDR1 SGHRS and CDR2 YFSETQ. In DNA, the CDR3 is TGCGCCAGCAGCTGGGCGACAGGGGACCCAGATACGCAGTATTTT. This gives the protein CASSWATGDPDTQYF.

The genes are TRBV11-3 and TRBJ1-1; D is unclear. V dropped 0 bases and J dropped 1 base, with 6 bases sitting between them. CDR3 length: 14 residues. CDR1 is SGHNT, CDR2 YENEEA, per germline. The CDR3 sequence: CASSLDRGNTEAFF. In DNA form, the CDR3 reads TGTGCCAGCAGCTTAGATCGAGGGAACACTGAAGCTTTCTTT.

The chain has TRBV5-1 and TRBJ2-5, with 10 bases that match TRBD2. Germline V lookup: CDR1 SGHRS, CDR2 YFSETQ. CDR3 length equals 14 residues. With 4 bases clipped from V and 4 bases from J, the junction kept 4 bases outside the gene matches. The CDR3 loop is CASSPGLAIETQYF. The CDR3 nucleotides read TGCGCCAGCAGCCCGGGACTAGCGATAGAGACCCAGTACTTC.

The chain is built from TRBV6-1 and TRBJ2-3, with 9 bases lining up with TRBD1. Germline-derived CDR1 and CDR2 are MNHNS and SASEGT. V lost 7 bases and J lost 2; bases outside the gene matches: 7. CDR3 size: 15 residues. CDR3 in amino acids: CASTIGQGPTDTQYF. In nucleotides, the CDR3 is TGTGCCAGCACTATCGGACAGGGGCCCACAGATACGCAGTATTTT.